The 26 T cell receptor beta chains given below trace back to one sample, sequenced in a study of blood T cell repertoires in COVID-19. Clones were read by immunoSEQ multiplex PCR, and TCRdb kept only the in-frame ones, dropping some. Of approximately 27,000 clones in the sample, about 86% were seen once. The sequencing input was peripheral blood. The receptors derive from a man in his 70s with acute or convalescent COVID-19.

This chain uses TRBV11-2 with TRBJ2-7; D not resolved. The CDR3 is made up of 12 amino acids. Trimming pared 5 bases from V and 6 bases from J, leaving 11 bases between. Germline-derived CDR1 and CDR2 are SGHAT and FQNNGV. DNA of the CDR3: TGTGCCAGCAGCCCCCCGTCGCGCGAGCAGTACTTC. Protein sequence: CASSPPSREQYF.

CDR3 region: CASSLIGTGGAYEAFF. In nucleotides, the CDR3 is TGTGCCAGCAGTTTAATCGGGACAGGGGGGGCTTATGAAGCTTTCTTT. V and J are TRBV27 and TRBJ1-1, with TRBD1 matching over 11 bases. The germline V gene encodes CDR1 MNHEY and CDR2 SMNVEV (reference sequence). The V segment lost 2 bases and the J segment 7 bases; nucleotides outside the gene matches: 9. The CDR3 loop spans 16 amino acids.

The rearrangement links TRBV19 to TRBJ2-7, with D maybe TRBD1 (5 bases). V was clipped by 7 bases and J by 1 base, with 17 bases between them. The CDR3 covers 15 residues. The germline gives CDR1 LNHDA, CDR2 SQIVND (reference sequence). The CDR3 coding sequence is TGTGCCAGTACCCCAGGGAACAGTGGATCCTACGAGCAGTACTTC. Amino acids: CASTPGNSGSYEQYF.

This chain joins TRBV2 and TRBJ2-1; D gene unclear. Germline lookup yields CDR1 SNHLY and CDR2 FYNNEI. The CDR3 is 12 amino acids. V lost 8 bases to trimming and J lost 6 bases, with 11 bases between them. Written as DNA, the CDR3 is TGTGCCAGCGGCCTTACGTCCAATGAGCAGTTCTTC. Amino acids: CASGLTSNEQFF.

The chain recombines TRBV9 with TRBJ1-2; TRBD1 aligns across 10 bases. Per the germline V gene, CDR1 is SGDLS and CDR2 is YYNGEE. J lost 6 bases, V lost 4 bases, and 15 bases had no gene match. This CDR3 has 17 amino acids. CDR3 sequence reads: CASSPRTGGSLSDGYTF. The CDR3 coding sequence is TGTGCCAGCAGCCCGAGGACAGGGGGAAGCTTGTCGGATGGCTACACCTTC. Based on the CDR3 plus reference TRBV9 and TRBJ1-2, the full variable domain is DSGVTQTPKHLITATGQRVTLRCSPRSGDLSVYWYQQSLDQGLQFLIQYYNGEERAKGNILERFSAQQFPDLHSELNLSSLELGDSALYFCASSPRTGGSLSDGYTFGSGTRLTVV.

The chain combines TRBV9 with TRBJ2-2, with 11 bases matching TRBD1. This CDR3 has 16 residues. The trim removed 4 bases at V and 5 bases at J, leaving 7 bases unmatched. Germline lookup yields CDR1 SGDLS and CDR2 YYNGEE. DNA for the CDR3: TGTGCCAGCAGCCCCCAGGACAGGGGGCGAACCGGGGAGCTGTTTTTT. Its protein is CASSPQDRGRTGELFF.

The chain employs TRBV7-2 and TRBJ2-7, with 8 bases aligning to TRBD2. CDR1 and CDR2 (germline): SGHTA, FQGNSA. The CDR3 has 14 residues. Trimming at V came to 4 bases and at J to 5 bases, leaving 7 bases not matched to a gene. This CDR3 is CASSSTPGGHEQYF. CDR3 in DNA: TGTGCCAGCAGCTCTACCCCGGGAGGGCACGAGCAGTACTTC.

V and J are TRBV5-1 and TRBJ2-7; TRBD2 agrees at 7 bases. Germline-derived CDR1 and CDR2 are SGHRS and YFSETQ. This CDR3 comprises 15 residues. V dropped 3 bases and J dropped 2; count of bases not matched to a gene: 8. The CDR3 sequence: CASSWRLAWTYEQYF. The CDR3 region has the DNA TGCGCCAGCAGCTGGAGACTAGCTTGGACCTACGAGCAGTACTTC.

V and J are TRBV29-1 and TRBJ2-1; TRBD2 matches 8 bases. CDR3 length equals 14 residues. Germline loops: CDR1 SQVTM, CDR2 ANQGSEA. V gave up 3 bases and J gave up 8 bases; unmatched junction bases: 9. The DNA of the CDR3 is TGCAGCGTTGATCGCGGGAGCGGGGGCGATGAGCAGTTCTTC. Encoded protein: CSVDRGSGGDEQFF.

As DNA, the CDR3 is TGTGCCAGCAGCCCTCTAGCGGGAGGGCTAGTCGAGCAGTACTTC. Encoded protein: CASSPLAGGLVEQYF. This chain links TRBV7-2 with TRBJ2-7; 12 nucleotides line up with TRBD2. V lost 5 bases and J lost 6; bases outside the gene matches: 8. Germline V gene lookup returns CDR1 SGHTA and CDR2 FQGNSA. This CDR3 contains 15 residues.

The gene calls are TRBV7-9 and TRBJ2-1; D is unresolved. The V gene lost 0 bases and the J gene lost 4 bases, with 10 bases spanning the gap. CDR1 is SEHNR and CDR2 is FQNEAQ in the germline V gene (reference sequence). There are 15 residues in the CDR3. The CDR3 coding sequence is TGTGCCAGCAGCTTAGCGTCGGCAGGTTACAATGAGCAGTTCTTC. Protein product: CASSLASAGYNEQFF.

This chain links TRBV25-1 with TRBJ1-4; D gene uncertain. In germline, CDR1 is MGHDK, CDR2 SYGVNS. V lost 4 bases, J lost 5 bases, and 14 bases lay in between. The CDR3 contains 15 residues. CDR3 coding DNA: TGTGCCAGCAGTGCACCGCCGGGGTCAAATGAAAAACTGTTTTTT. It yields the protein CASSAPPGSNEKLFF.

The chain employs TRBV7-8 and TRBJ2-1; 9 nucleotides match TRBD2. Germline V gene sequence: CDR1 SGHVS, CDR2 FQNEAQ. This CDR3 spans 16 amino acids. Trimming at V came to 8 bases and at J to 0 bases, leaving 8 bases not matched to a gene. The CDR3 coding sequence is TGTGCCAGCTTGCGGGAGGGTGCTAGCTCCTACAATGAGCAGTTCTTC. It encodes CASLREGASSYNEQFF.

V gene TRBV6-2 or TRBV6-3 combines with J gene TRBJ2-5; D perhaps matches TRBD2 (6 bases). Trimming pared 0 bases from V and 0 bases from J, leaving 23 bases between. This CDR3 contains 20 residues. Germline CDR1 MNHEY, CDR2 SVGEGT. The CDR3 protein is CASSYSKRGSGLLYQETQYF. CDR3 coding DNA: TGTGCCAGCAGTTACTCGAAGCGCGGTAGCGGCCTCTTGTACCAAGAGACCCAGTACTTC.

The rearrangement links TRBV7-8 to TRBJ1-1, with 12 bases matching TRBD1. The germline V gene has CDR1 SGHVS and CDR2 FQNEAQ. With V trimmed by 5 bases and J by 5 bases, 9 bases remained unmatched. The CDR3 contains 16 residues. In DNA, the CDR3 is TGTGCCAGCAGCCTTTTGGGACAGGGGGCGAGAACTGAAGCTTTCTTT. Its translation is CASSLLGQGARTEAFF.

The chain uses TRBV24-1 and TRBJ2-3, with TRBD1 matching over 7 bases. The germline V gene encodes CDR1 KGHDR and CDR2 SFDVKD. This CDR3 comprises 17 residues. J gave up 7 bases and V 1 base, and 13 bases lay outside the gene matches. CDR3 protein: CATSDFGTERNLNTQYF. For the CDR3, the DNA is TGTGCCACCAGTGATTTTGGGACAGAACGAAACTTAAATACGCAGTATTTT.

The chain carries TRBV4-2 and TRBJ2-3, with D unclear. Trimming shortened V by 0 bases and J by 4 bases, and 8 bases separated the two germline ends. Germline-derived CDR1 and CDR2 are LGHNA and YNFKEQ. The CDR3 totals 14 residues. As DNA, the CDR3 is TGTGCCAGCAGCCAAGACCCGCTAGCAGATACGCAGTATTTT. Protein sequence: CASSQDPLADTQYF.

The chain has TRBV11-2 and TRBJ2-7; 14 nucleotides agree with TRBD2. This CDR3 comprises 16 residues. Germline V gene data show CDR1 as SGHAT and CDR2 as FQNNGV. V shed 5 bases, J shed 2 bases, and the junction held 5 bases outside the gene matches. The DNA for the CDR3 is TGTGCCAGCAGCCCAGGACTAGCGGGAGGAGCCTACGAGCAGTACTTC. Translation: CASSPGLAGGAYEQYF.

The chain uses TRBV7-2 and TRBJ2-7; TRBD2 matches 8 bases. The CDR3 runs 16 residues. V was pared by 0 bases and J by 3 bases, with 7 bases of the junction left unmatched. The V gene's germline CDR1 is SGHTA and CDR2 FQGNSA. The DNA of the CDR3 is TGTGCCAGCAGCTTAGCTAGCGGGACCTTATACTACGAGCAGTACTTC. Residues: CASSLASGTLYYEQYF. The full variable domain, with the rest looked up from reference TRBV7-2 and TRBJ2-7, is GAGVSQSPSNKVTEKGKDVELRCDPISGHTALYWYRQSLGQGLEFLIYFQGNSAPDKSGLPSDRFSAERTGGSVSTLTIQRTQQEDSAVYLCASSLASGTLYYEQYFGPGTRLTVT.

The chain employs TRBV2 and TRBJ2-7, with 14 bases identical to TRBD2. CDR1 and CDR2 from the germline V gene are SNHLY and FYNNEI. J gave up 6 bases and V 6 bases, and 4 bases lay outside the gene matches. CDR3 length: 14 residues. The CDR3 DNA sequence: TGTGCCAGCAGGCCCGGGACTAGCGGGAGCGAGCAGTACTTC. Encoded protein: CASRPGTSGSEQYF.

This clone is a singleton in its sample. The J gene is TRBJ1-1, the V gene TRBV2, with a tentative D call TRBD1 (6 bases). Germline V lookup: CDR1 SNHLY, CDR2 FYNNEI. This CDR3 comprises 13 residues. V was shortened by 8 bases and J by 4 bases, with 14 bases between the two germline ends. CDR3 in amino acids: CASLTGEGTEAFF. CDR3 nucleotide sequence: TGTGCCAGCCTGACAGGAGAAGGCACTGAAGCTTTCTTT.

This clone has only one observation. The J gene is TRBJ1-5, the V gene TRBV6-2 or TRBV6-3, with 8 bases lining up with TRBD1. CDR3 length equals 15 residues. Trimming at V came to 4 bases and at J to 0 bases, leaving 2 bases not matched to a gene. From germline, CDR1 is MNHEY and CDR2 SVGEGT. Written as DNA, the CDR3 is TGTGCCAGCAGTTTCGGACAGGGTAGCAATCAGCCCCAGCATTTT. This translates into CASSFGQGSNQPQHF.

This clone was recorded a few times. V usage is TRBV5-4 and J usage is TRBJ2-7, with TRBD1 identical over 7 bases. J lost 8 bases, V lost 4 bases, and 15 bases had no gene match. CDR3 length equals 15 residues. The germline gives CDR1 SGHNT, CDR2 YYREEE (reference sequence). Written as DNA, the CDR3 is TGTGCCAGCAGCGTCCCGGGACAGCTGGCTACGAAGCAGTACTTC. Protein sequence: CASSVPGQLATKQYF.

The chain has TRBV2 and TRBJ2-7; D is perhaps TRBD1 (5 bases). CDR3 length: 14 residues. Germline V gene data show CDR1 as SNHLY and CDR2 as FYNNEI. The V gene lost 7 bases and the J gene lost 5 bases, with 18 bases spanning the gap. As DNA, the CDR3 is TGTGCCAGCACCTATGGGTTAGGGGTCAACGAGCAGTACTTC. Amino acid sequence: CASTYGLGVNEQYF. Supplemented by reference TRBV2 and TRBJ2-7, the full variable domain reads EPEVTQTPSHQVTQMGQEVILRCVPISNHLYFYWYRQILGQKVEFLVSFYNNEISEKSEIFDDQFSVERPDGSNFTLKIRSTKLEDSAMYFCASTYGLGVNEQYFGPGTRLTVT.

CDR3 loop: CASSQAQGDNSPLHF. The CDR3 region has the DNA TGTGCCAGCAGCCAAGCACAGGGGGATAATTCACCCCTCCACTTT. This sequence joins TRBV14 and TRBJ1-6, with TRBD1 matching over 8 bases. This CDR3 has 15 residues. Germline values: CDR1 SGHDN, CDR2 FVKESK. The V gene end was trimmed by 1 base and the J gene end by 5 bases; junction bases not matched to a gene: 1.

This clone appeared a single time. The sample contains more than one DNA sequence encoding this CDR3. The DNA of the CDR3 is TGTGCCAGTAGCCCCGACACCTCGAACACTGAAGCTTTCTTT. Protein: CASSPDTSNTEAFF. The V call is TRBV7-3, the J call TRBJ1-1; D remains ambiguous. This CDR3 is built from 14 residues. In germline, CDR1 is SGHTA, CDR2 FQGTGA. Trimming took 9 bases from V and 1 from J, leaving 15 bases between them.